Described below is a single T cell receptor beta chain sequence and its context. Assay used: immunoSEQ multiplex PCR; TCRdb lists only in-frame clones, some missing. Among about 83,000 clones, roughly 88% were seen once, and the ten largest hold 8.7%. CDR1 SGHAT and CDR2 FQNNGV come from the germline V gene. The V gene lost 5 bases and the J gene lost 9 bases, with 28 bases spanning the gap. The CDR3 is made up of 17 amino acids. The data stem from a study of T cell responses to AZD1222 COVID-19 vaccine. This rearrangement joins TRBV11-2 to TRBJ2-5, with D perhaps TRBD1 or TRBD2 (5 bases each). This specimen was peripheral blood, taken on day 0 of AZD1222 vaccination. The sequence was obtained from an adult in good health. The CDR3 DNA reads as TGTGCCAGCAGCCCCCTAGGGGTCCCGGGTGGTGCGGGCGCCCAGTACTTC. This codes for CASSPLGVPGGAGAQYF. Filled out from reference TRBV11-2 and TRBJ2-5, the complete variable domain reads EAGVAQSPRYKIIEKRQSVAFWCNPISGHATLYWYQQILGQGPKLLIQFQNNGVVDDSQLPKDRFSAERLKGVDSTLKIQPAKLEDSAVYLCASSPLGVPGGAGAQYFGPGTRLLVL.